Each of the 23 T cell receptor beta chains below was sequenced from the same sample in a study of T cell changes during pregnancy in multiple sclerosis. Profiled with immunoSEQ multiplex PCR; TCRdb holds only in-frame clones, not every one. Altogether about 86,000 clones are present, more than 85% being singletons, with the ten largest covering roughly 2%. The specimen was peripheral blood, collected in the first trimester of pregnancy. The receptors derive from a female donor in good health, enrolled as a control in a pregnancy study.

This clone was picked up one time. The junction shows a germline mismatch at one end, possibly a read error. The gene calls are TRBV7-7 and TRBJ2-5, with D perhaps TRBD2 (6 bases). CDR3 length equals 14 residues. Germline CDR1 reads SSHAT; CDR2 reads FNYEAQ (reference sequence). As DNA, the CDR3 is TGTGCTAGCAGCCCGCGGGGCCCAGAAGAGACCCAGTACTTC. Protein: CASSPRGPEETQYF.

This clone showed up just once. This chain connects TRBV7-8 to TRBJ2-1; D is ambiguous. The CDR3 spans 12 residues. The V end lost 0 bases, the J end lost 8 bases, and 5 bases lay between the germline ends. The germline gives CDR1 SGHVS, CDR2 FQNEAQ. CDR3 in DNA: TGTGCCAGCAGCTTAGCCAGCGATGAGCAGTTCTTC. The encoded protein is CASSLASDEQFF.

This clone came up a few times. J is TRBJ2-2 and V is TRBV2; D gene unclear. The ends were cut back, 10 bases at V and 3 bases at J, with 21 bases in the middle. The germline V gene encodes CDR1 SNHLY and CDR2 FYNNEI. This CDR3 spans 16 amino acids. The CDR3 protein is CAIIRSEKMHTGELFF. CDR3 coding DNA: TGTGCCATCATCCGAAGCGAGAAGATGCACACCGGGGAGCTGTTTTTT. Combining the CDR3 with reference TRBV2 and TRBJ2-2 gives the whole variable domain EPEVTQTPSHQVTQMGQEVILRCVPISNHLYFYWYRQILGQKVEFLVSFYNNEISEKSEIFDDQFSVERPDGSNFTLKIRSTKLEDSAMYFCAIIRSEKMHTGELFFGEGSRLTVL.

The V call is TRBV6-1, the J call TRBJ2-1, with 10 bases matching TRBD1. Germline V CDR1 and CDR2: MNHNS, SASEGT. V gave up 6 bases and J gave up 4 bases; unmatched junction bases: 6. The CDR3 runs 15 residues. In DNA, the CDR3 is TGTGCCAGCAGCCCCGGGACAGGGGCGTACAATGAGCAGTTCTTC. Its protein is CASSPGTGAYNEQFF.

V and J are TRBV27 and TRBJ1-4; 8 bases are shared with TRBD1. V dropped 6 bases and J dropped 4; count of bases not matched to a gene: 4. Germline CDR1 reads MNHEY; CDR2 reads SMNVEV (reference sequence). This CDR3 contains 14 residues. The CDR3, as DNA: TGTGCCAGCAGATTGACAGGGGTTAATGAAAAACTGTTTTTT. Protein product: CASRLTGVNEKLFF.

The rearrangement joins TRBV19 to TRBJ1-1; D gene unclear. From germline, CDR1 is LNHDA and CDR2 SQIVND (reference sequence). The CDR3 is made up of 12 amino acids. V was shortened by 3 bases and J by 3 bases, with 5 bases between the two germline ends. CDR3 nucleotide sequence: TGTGCCAGTAGTATCCGGGACACTGAAGCTTTCTTT. Translation: CASSIRDTEAFF.

V is TRBV6-1 and J is TRBJ2-1; possible D gene TRBD1, 5 bases. CDR3 length equals 15 residues. Trimming left V 1 base short and J 7 bases short, with 14 bases between. Germline loops: CDR1 MNHNS, CDR2 SASEGT. As DNA, the CDR3 is TGTGCCAGCAGTGAAGGCGCAGGGTTATCGAATGAGCAGTTCTTC. This encodes CASSEGAGLSNEQFF.

The gene calls are TRBV2 and TRBJ2-5, with D unresolved. In germline, CDR1 is SNHLY, CDR2 FYNNEI. V lost 6 bases to trimming and J lost 0 bases, with 2 bases between them. The CDR3 spans 11 residues. In DNA, the CDR3 is TGTGCCAGCAGCGACCAAGAGACCCAGTACTTC. This sequence encodes CASSDQETQYF.

The chain's CDR3 is CAWSVQIFQSEAFF. CDR3 in DNA: TGTGCCTGGAGTGTACAGATTTTTCAGTCGGAAGCTTTCTTT. The rearrangement joins TRBV30 to TRBJ1-1; D remains unclear. V was pared by 0 bases and J by 8 bases, with 16 bases between. This CDR3 comprises 14 residues. Looked up from germline, CDR1 is GTSNPN and CDR2 is SVGIG (reference sequence).

V gene TRBV4-3 combines with J gene TRBJ2-2; D remains ambiguous. This CDR3 spans 14 amino acids. V dropped 0 bases and J dropped 4 bases, with 6 bases sitting between them. CDR1 LGHNA and CDR2 YSLEER come from the germline V gene. CDR3 sequence reads: CASSQDFGTGELFF. The CDR3 coding sequence is TGCGCCAGCAGCCAAGATTTCGGCACCGGGGAGCTGTTTTTT.

Of note for this clone: This specimen includes other DNA sequences encoding the same CDR3. The gene calls are TRBV11-3 and TRBJ1-1; D is possibly TRBD1 (5 bases). Germline V CDR1 and CDR2: SGHNT, YENEEA. V gave up 3 bases and J gave up 0 bases, with 5 bases separating them. The CDR3 is 13 amino acids. CDR3 coding DNA: TGTGCCAGCAGCTTGACAGTGAACACTGAAGCTTTCTTT. This codes for CASSLTVNTEAFF. The variable domain in full, completed from reference TRBV11-3 and TRBJ1-1, reads EAGVVQSPRYKIIEKKQPVAFWCNPISGHNTLYWYLQNLGQGPELLIRYENEEAVDDSQLPKDRFSAERLKGVDSTLKIQPAELGDSAVYLCASSLTVNTEAFFGQGTRLTVV.

In this sample, this clone turned up once. This chain joins TRBV25-1 and TRBJ2-3; TRBD2 might be the D (5 bases). Germline V gene data show CDR1 as MGHDK and CDR2 as SYGVNS. The CDR3 sequence is 17 residues long. Between the trimmed V and J ends, which lost 3 bases and 0 bases, there was a span of 16 bases. The CDR3 DNA reads TGTGCCAGCAGTGATTCAATAGCGCCCTTTAGCACAGATACGCAGTATTTT. Residues: CASSDSIAPFSTDTQYF.

This sequence joins TRBV4-1 and TRBJ1-6; TRBD1 might be the D (5 bases). V gave up 1 base and J gave up 7 bases, with 14 bases separating them. CDR1 is MGHRA and CDR2 is YSYEKL in the germline V gene. The CDR3 totals 16 residues. The CDR3 loop reads CASSQVGRVSNSPLHF. The CDR3 bases are TGCGCCAGCAGCCAAGTCGGCAGGGTGTCAAATTCACCCCTCCACTTT.

The gene calls are TRBV18 and TRBJ2-1; 10 nucleotides agree with TRBD2. The J segment lost 3 bases and the V segment lost 5 bases, leaving 1 base of the junction unmatched. The CDR3 sequence is 14 residues long. Germline V gene lookup returns CDR1 KGHSH and CDR2 LQKENI. Here the CDR3 DNA reads TGTGCCAGCTCAAGCGGGGGGGACTACAATGAGCAGTTCTTC. Translating it yields CASSSGGDYNEQFF.

The J gene is TRBJ2-3, the V gene TRBV28; 8 bases match TRBD2. V dropped 4 bases and J dropped 4; count of bases not matched to a gene: 10. Germline CDR1 MDHEN, CDR2 SYDVKM. The CDR3 has 16 residues. CDR3 region: CASSSRGGRRADTQYF. The CDR3 DNA follows: TGTGCCAGCAGTTCCCGGGGGGGGCGGCGGGCAGATACGCAGTATTTT.

This chain joins TRBV5-1 and TRBJ2-1; a weak D match, TRBD1 (6 bases). V shed 0 bases and J shed 8 bases, with 9 bases lying between them. The CDR3 is 13 amino acids. CDR1 and CDR2 from the germline V gene are SGHRS and YFSETQ. The CDR3 sequence is CASSLDRAHEQFF. DNA for the CDR3: TGCGCCAGCAGCTTGGACAGGGCTCATGAGCAGTTCTTC.

The J gene is TRBJ2-3, the V gene TRBV7-9; 7 nucleotides line up with TRBD1. There are 14 residues in the CDR3. CDR1 and CDR2 from the germline V gene are SEHNR and FQNEAQ (reference sequence). The V and J ends lost 2 bases and 3 bases, in that order; junction bases with no gene match: 2. The CDR3 DNA reads TGTGCCAGCAGCTTAAAGGGGGCTACAGATACGCAGTATTTT. This encodes CASSLKGATDTQYF.

This CDR3 is CSALDRGARENTEAFF. The CDR3 DNA sequence: TGCAGCGCCCTCGACAGGGGTGCTAGAGAAAACACTGAAGCTTTCTTT. The chain is built from TRBV29-1 and TRBJ1-1; 8 positions match TRBD1. This CDR3 is 16 amino acids long. CDR1 is SQVTM, CDR2 ANQGSEA, per germline. V lost 7 bases to trimming and J lost 2 bases; unmatched junction nucleotides: 15.

J is TRBJ1-4 and V is TRBV7-2; possibly TRBD1 for D (5 bases). Trimming removed 4 bases from V and 8 bases from J, with 14 bases in between. The germline V gene encodes CDR1 SGHTA and CDR2 FQGNSA. The CDR3 consists of 14 residues. The CDR3, as DNA: TGTGCCAGCAGCTCCCAGGGCCGGTGGGAAAAACTGTTTTTT. Translation gives CASSSQGRWEKLFF.

The rearrangement joins TRBV9 to TRBJ2-2, with D perhaps matching TRBD1 (5 bases). CDR1 SGDLS and CDR2 YYNGEE come from the germline V gene. The CDR3 has 13 amino acids. V shed 2 bases and J shed 3 bases, with 5 bases lying between them. CDR3 sequence (DNA): TGTGCCAGCAGCGTCAGGGACACCGGGGAGCTGTTTTTT. Translation gives CASSVRDTGELFF.

A single count supports this clone. This sequence joins TRBV2 and TRBJ1-3; 12 nucleotides line up with TRBD1. The germline CDR1 and CDR2 sequences are SNHLY and FYNNEI. V dropped 5 bases and J dropped 4; count of bases not matched to a gene: 6. The CDR3 sequence is 16 residues long. The CDR3 reads CASSRPGQGAGNTIYF. DNA for the CDR3: TGTGCCAGCAGTCGCCCGGGACAGGGGGCGGGAAACACCATATATTTT.

The chain's CDR3 is CASSPPKTSGGPSTYYEQYF. CDR3 nucleotides: TGTGCCAGCAGCCCTCCAAAGACTAGCGGGGGACCTTCAACCTACTACGAGCAGTACTTC. The chain carries TRBV7-3 and TRBJ2-7; 12 nucleotides agree with TRBD2. The germline V gene encodes CDR1 SGHTA and CDR2 FQGTGA. The CDR3 is 20 residues long. V trimming: 5 bases; J trimming: 3 bases; junction bases outside the gene matches: 20.

V and J are TRBV30 and TRBJ2-1; D possibly corresponds to TRBD2 (6 bases). V was clipped by 0 bases and J by 3 bases, with 15 bases between them. CDR3 size: 16 residues. In germline, CDR1 is GTSNPN, CDR2 SVGIG (reference sequence). CDR3 bases: TGTGCCTGGAGTGTACCGAGTGGGGGGAACTACAATGAGCAGTTCTTC. It specifies CAWSVPSGGNYNEQFF.